Shown below are 3 T cell receptor beta chains from a single sample sequenced in a study of T cell repertoires in cytomegalovirus infection. TCRdb itself ran the reads through MiXCR, one entry per CDR3 protein. In the table there are around 140,000 distinct CDR3 sequences, 5.5% to 8% of which are singletons. Source material: PBMCs. These receptors came from a human donor in good health (CMV status not recorded). Some clones in this sample may be carry-over from other donors' samples.

In this sample, this clonotype turned up many times. V gene TRBV27 combines with J gene TRBJ2-7, with D tentatively TRBD1 (6 bases). The CDR3 totals 14 residues. Germline V gene sequence: CDR1 MNHEY, CDR2 SMNVEV (reference sequence). The germline V and J ends were trimmed by 5 bases and 6 bases, with 17 bases remaining between them. CDR3: CASSPLLQGREQYF. CDR3 coding DNA: TGTGCCAGCAGTCCCCTCCTCCAGGGGCGCGAGCAGTACTTC.

This clonotype was observed at least ten times. The genes are TRBV11-2 and TRBJ2-5, with TRBD2 identical over 9 bases. This CDR3 spans 16 amino acids. Per germline, CDR1 SGHAT and CDR2 FQNNGV. V lost 5 bases, J lost 0 bases, and 7 bases stayed unmatched. CDR3 in DNA: TGTGCCAGCAGCCCGGCGGGGGGGAGGTACCAAGAGACCCAGTACTTC. Translating it yields CASSPAGGRYQETQYF.

The table lists this clonotype with a few counts. The chain employs TRBV20-1 and TRBJ2-3; TRBD2 aligns across 9 bases. Losses at the gene ends were 4 bases for V and 5 bases for J; bases not matched to a gene: 7. Germline lookup yields CDR1 DFQATT and CDR2 SNEGSKA (reference sequence). The CDR3 covers 14 residues. The CDR3 nucleotides are TGCAGTGCTAATACGCGGGGGGGCCAAGATACGCAGTATTTT. This translates into CSANTRGGQDTQYF.